Below, 29 T cell receptor beta chains from the same sample are listed, as sequenced in a study of identical twins. TCRdb independently ran MiXCR on the 5' RACE reads; one entry per CDR3 protein. The sample consists of 400,000 to 550,000 distinct CDR3 sequences, approximately 24% of them appearing once. In addition, the sample was reused for a study of T cells expressing NK-cell markers.

Sequencing was performed on CD4+ T cells sorted from blood. These receptors came from a woman between 18 and 29 years old in good health.

There are a few counts of this clonotype. This sequence joins TRBV3-1 and TRBJ2-3, with no clear D. Trimming stripped 3 bases from V and 4 bases from J, with 5 bases between. This CDR3 has 12 residues. The germline V gene has CDR1 LGHDT and CDR2 YNNKEL (reference sequence). The CDR3 here is CASSHVPDTQYF. Here the CDR3 DNA reads TGTGCCAGCAGCCACGTTCCAGATACGCAGTATTTT.

This clonotype was seen only once. The chain carries TRBV12-3 or TRBV12-4 and TRBJ1-1, with no clear D. CDR3 length: 14 amino acids. Trimming removed 2 bases from V and 2 bases from J, with 9 bases in between. The CDR3 nucleotides are TGTGCCAGCAGTTTAAGGCATATTAACACTGAAGCTTTCTTT. Amino acids: CASSLRHINTEAFF.

Only one count was recorded for this clonotype. J is TRBJ2-1 and V is TRBV5-6; D ambiguous. CDR3 length: 13 amino acids. The V and J ends lost 3 bases and 8 bases respectively, with 12 bases between them. Germline-derived CDR1 and CDR2 are SGHDT and YYEEEE. The CDR3 loop is CASSSYPEDEQFF. CDR3 DNA: TGTGCCAGCAGCTCTTACCCCGAGGATGAGCAGTTCTTC.

The chain uses TRBV6-5 and TRBJ2-3; D remains ambiguous. CDR1 is MNHEY and CDR2 is SVGAGI in the germline V gene. The CDR3 has 14 residues. V was clipped by 6 bases and J by 0 bases, with 10 bases between them. The CDR3 loop reads CASRNSASTDTQYF. Written as DNA, the CDR3 is TGTGCCAGCAGAAACTCGGCGAGCACAGATACGCAGTATTTT.

The rearrangement uses TRBV9 and TRBJ2-7; no definite D call. V was trimmed by 4 bases and J by 0 bases, leaving 14 bases between them. Germline V gives CDR1 SGDLS, CDR2 YYNGEE. The CDR3 runs 15 residues. In DNA, the CDR3 is TGTGCCAGCAGCCCTTACGACGGCGGCTCCTACGAGCAGTACTTC. Protein sequence: CASSPYDGGSYEQYF.

The chain combines TRBV7-2 with TRBJ2-7; D possibly matches TRBD1 or TRBD2 (6 bases each). The CDR3 runs 15 residues. Trimming took off 2 bases at V and 3 bases at J, with 14 bases between the two ends. Germline V gene data show CDR1 as SGHTA and CDR2 as FQGNSA. The CDR3 protein is CASSLPAGHNYEQYF. The CDR3 coding sequence is TGTGCCAGCAGCTTACCCGCGGGACACAACTACGAGCAGTACTTC.

This chain uses TRBV7-2 with TRBJ2-1; no reliable D call. The V end lost 2 bases, the J end lost 6 bases, and 20 bases lay between the germline ends. The CDR3 consists of 17 residues. In germline, CDR1 is SGHTA, CDR2 FQGNSA. The CDR3 protein is CASSLKSGLGFINEQFF. For the CDR3, the DNA is TGTGCCAGCAGCTTAAAAAGTGGGCTAGGATTTATCAATGAGCAGTTCTTC.

V usage is TRBV10-1 and J usage is TRBJ2-3; D not certain. Trimming took off 0 bases at V and 7 bases at J, with 14 bases between the two ends. The CDR3 extends over 15 amino acids. Germline V lookup: CDR1 WNHNN, CDR2 SYGVQD (reference sequence). The CDR3 DNA follows: TGCGCCAGCAGTGAGTCGATACGGCTTATGAATACGCAGTATTTT. It is translated as CASSESIRLMNTQYF.

This clonotype was found a few times. The junction differs from germline at one of its ends, possibly a read error. V usage is TRBV3-1 and J usage is TRBJ2-7, with no clear D. The CDR3 is 14 amino acids. Germline values: CDR1 LGHDT, CDR2 YNNKEL (reference sequence). This chain's CDR3 is CASSQGTRSSEQYF. The CDR3 DNA sequence: TGTGCCAGCAGCCAAGGGACGCGGTCCTCCGAGCAGTACTTC.

Only a few counts were recorded for this clonotype. This sequence joins TRBV12-3 or TRBV12-4 and TRBJ2-4, with D perhaps TRBD1 (5 bases). Trimming removed 4 bases from V and 3 bases from J, with 13 bases in between. The CDR3 totals 15 residues. Written as DNA, the CDR3 is TGTGCCAGCAGTTCCTCAGGGCTGAGCAAAAACATTCAGTACTTC. Amino acids: CASSSSGLSKNIQYF.

This chain connects TRBV6-1 to TRBJ2-5; 9 nucleotides agree with TRBD2. The junction had 18 bases not matched to a gene; V was cut back by 8 bases and J by 2 bases. The CDR3 is 18 amino acids. Germline V gives CDR1 MNHNS, CDR2 SASEGT. The chain's CDR3 is CASGVGVSGSSRQETQYF. The CDR3 nucleotides read TGTGCCAGCGGGGTCGGGGTTAGCGGGAGTTCTCGGCAAGAGACCCAGTACTTC.

This clonotype came up a few times. The chain has TRBV3-1 and TRBJ1-1; D unresolved. Germline assignment: CDR1 LGHDT and CDR2 YNNKEL (reference sequence). The CDR3 is 15 amino acids. Trimming pared 2 bases from V and 0 bases from J, leaving 10 bases between. The CDR3 spells CASSQKGTVNTEAFF. The DNA of the CDR3 is TGTGCCAGCAGCCAAAAGGGTACTGTGAACACTGAAGCTTTCTTT.

The rearrangement joins TRBV11-2 to TRBJ2-3; D assignment may be TRBD1 or TRBD2 (5 bases each). The germline gives CDR1 SGHAT, CDR2 FQNNGV. V lost 5 bases, J lost 6 bases, and 18 bases lay in between. The CDR3 totals 15 residues. CDR3 nucleotide sequence: TGTGCCAGCAGCCTCCAGTCTGGGGGTGTGGATACGCAGTATTTT. Translated, it gives CASSLQSGGVDTQYF.

The chain employs TRBV30 and TRBJ1-2, with 7 bases fitting TRBD1. The germline V gene encodes CDR1 GTSNPN and CDR2 SVGIG (reference sequence). The V segment lost 4 bases and the J segment 4 bases; nucleotides outside the gene matches: 3. This CDR3 is 12 amino acids long. Here the CDR3 DNA reads TGTGCCTGGATCCAGGGGGGCTATGGCTACACCTTC. Residues: CAWIQGGYGYTF. The complete variable domain, with remaining parts taken from reference TRBV30 and TRBJ1-2, reads SQTIHQWPATLVQPVGSPLSLECTVEGTSNPNLYWYRQAAGRGLQLLFYSVGIGQISSEVPQNLSASRPQDRQFILSSKKLLLSDSGFYLCAWIQGGYGYTFGSGTRLTVV.

The chain uses TRBV29-1 and TRBJ1-6, with a possible D match to TRBD1 (5 bases). Trimming took 6 bases from V and 13 from J, leaving 7 bases between them. In germline, CDR1 is SQVTM, CDR2 ANQGSEA. The CDR3 covers 9 residues. For the CDR3, the DNA is TGCAGCGTCTCAGGGCCCCTCCACTTT. Its translation: CSVSGPLHF.

V and J are TRBV11-3 and TRBJ1-4; 12 bases fit TRBD1. V shed 3 bases and J 8 bases; nucleotides not matched to a gene: 4. The CDR3 covers 15 residues. Germline lookup yields CDR1 SGHNT and CDR2 YENEEA. CDR3 residues: CASSLGQGAVEKLFF. The DNA for the CDR3 is TGTGCCAGCAGCTTGGGACAGGGGGCTGTAGAAAAACTGTTTTTT. The whole variable domain, remainder taken from reference TRBV11-3 and TRBJ1-4, is EAGVVQSPRYKIIEKKQPVAFWCNPISGHNTLYWYLQNLGQGPELLIRYENEEAVDDSQLPKDRFSAERLKGVDSTLKIQPAELGDSAVYLCASSLGQGAVEKLFFGSGTQLSVL.

The V and J genes are TRBV5-1 and TRBJ2-1; 9 nucleotides match TRBD2. The length of the CDR3 is 17 residues. The V gene's germline CDR1 is SGHRS and CDR2 YFSETQ. With V trimmed by 6 bases and J by 8 bases, 18 bases remained unmatched. The DNA for the CDR3 is TGCGCCAGCACCTCATATTGGGCGGGAGGGCCTCCCGATGAGCAGTTCTTC. Translation: CASTSYWAGGPPDEQFF.

This clonotype turned up a few times. V usage is TRBV9 and J usage is TRBJ1-2; D call uncertain. Germline loops: CDR1 SGDLS, CDR2 YYNGEE. The CDR3 sequence is 14 residues long. V shed 0 bases and J shed 4 bases, with 10 bases lying between them. CDR3 sequence (DNA): TGTGCCAGCAGCGTAGAATGGGGATTCTATGGCTACACCTTC. Its translation: CASSVEWGFYGYTF.

This clonotype was seen a few times. The CDR3: CASRTRDSSYNSPLHF. The DNA for the CDR3 is TGTGCCAGCAGAACCAGGGACAGCTCATATAATTCACCCCTCCACTTT. The V gene is TRBV12-3 or TRBV12-4, the J gene TRBJ1-6, with 7 bases that match TRBD1. Trimming cost V 6 bases and J 4 bases; bases outside gene matches: 9. This CDR3 has 16 residues.

This clonotype has just a few counts. This chain links TRBV4-3 with TRBJ2-7; TRBD2 matches 8 bases. Per germline, CDR1 LGHNA and CDR2 YSLEER. Germline trimming cut 1 base from V and 6 bases from J; bases unmatched to any gene: 5. This CDR3 comprises 14 residues. CDR3 nucleotide sequence: TGCGCCAGCAGCCAAGGCGGGAGGCTCTCCGAGCAGTACTTC. As protein: CASSQGGRLSEQYF.

This clonotype was recorded once. The rearrangement uses TRBV3-1 and TRBJ1-1, with D perhaps matching TRBD1 (5 bases). The CDR3 consists of 14 residues. V was pared by 6 bases and J by 2 bases, with 13 bases between. Germline CDR1 LGHDT, CDR2 YNNKEL (reference sequence). Here the CDR3 DNA reads TGTGCCAGCAGTCACAGCGGGGGTAACACTGAAGCTTTCTTT. Residues: CASSHSGGNTEAFF.

This clonotype has a handful of counts. The V gene is TRBV4-3, the J gene TRBJ1-4, with unresolved D. V was shortened by 0 bases and J by 8 bases, with 13 bases between the two germline ends. Germline V gene lookup returns CDR1 LGHNA and CDR2 YSLEER. The CDR3 consists of 15 residues. CDR3 in amino acids: CASSQEWQYGEKLFF. CDR3 nucleotide sequence: TGCGCCAGCAGCCAAGAATGGCAGTATGGGGAAAAACTGTTTTTT.

The chain joins TRBV12-3 or TRBV12-4 to TRBJ1-6; 7 bases map to TRBD1. This CDR3 is 14 amino acids long. J lost 6 bases, V lost 7 bases, and 6 bases had no gene match. Here the CDR3 DNA reads TGTGCCAGCATCCGACAGGGTCGTAATTCACCCCTCCACTTT. This gives the protein CASIRQGRNSPLHF.

This chain uses TRBV10-3 with TRBJ2-2, with D hard to call. Trimming left V 8 bases short and J 3 bases short, with 10 bases between. The CDR3 sequence is 13 residues long. Germline CDR1 is ENHRY and CDR2 is SYGVKD. CDR3 DNA: TGTGCCATCGGTGCACGGGACACCGGGGAGCTGTTTTTT. Amino acid sequence: CAIGARDTGELFF.

This clonotype was counted between two and nine times. This chain connects TRBV5-1 to TRBJ2-3, with 12 nucleotides matching TRBD2. This CDR3 spans 16 amino acids. The germline V gene has CDR1 SGHRS and CDR2 YFSETQ. V lost 4 bases and J lost 4; bases outside the gene matches: 7. The DNA for the CDR3 is TGCGCCAGCAGCCTATGGACTAGCGGGGACGCAGATACGCAGTATTTT. Its translation is CASSLWTSGDADTQYF. The variable domain in full, with the rest retrieved from reference TRBV5-1 and TRBJ2-3, is KAGVTQTPRYLIKTRGQQVTLSCSPISGHRSVSWYQQTPGQGLQFLFEYFSETQRNKGNFPGRFSGRQFSNSRSEMNVSTLELGDSALYLCASSLWTSGDADTQYFGPGTRLTVL.

The rearrangement uses TRBV24-1 and TRBJ2-1; D perhaps matches TRBD1 (5 bases). Germline V CDR1 and CDR2: KGHDR, SFDVKD. The CDR3 totals 15 residues. Trimming took off 5 bases at V and 6 bases at J, with 16 bases between the two ends. As DNA, the CDR3 is TGTGCCACCAGTGGTCCTCGCAGGGTCCCCAATGAGCAGTTCTTC. As protein: CATSGPRRVPNEQFF.

This sequence joins TRBV12-3 or TRBV12-4 and TRBJ2-7; a weak D match, TRBD2 (6 bases). V was cut by 10 bases and J by 7 bases, with 20 bases left in between. The CDR3 totals 13 residues. Here the CDR3 reads CAIGSRMSGEQYF. CDR3 in DNA: TGTGCCATCGGGAGTAGGATGTCGGGGGAGCAGTACTTC.

This chain connects TRBV5-1 to TRBJ1-1, with D maybe TRBD1 (5 bases). Trimming took off 0 bases at V and 3 bases at J, with 24 bases between the two ends. Germline-derived CDR1 and CDR2 are SGHRS and YFSETQ. This CDR3 comprises 19 residues. CDR3 coding DNA: TGCGCCAGCAGCTTGGCCCCCCCACGGGACGGAGGGTATCACACTGAAGCTTTCTTT. Amino acid sequence: CASSLAPPRDGGYHTEAFF.

The rearrangement links TRBV20-1 to TRBJ2-7, with D possibly called TRBD1 or TRBD2 (6 bases each). There are 14 residues in the CDR3. Between the trimmed V and J ends, which lost 2 bases and 5 bases, there was a span of 16 bases. CDR1 and CDR2 from the germline V gene are DFQATT and SNEGSKA (reference sequence). The CDR3 DNA reads TGCAGTGCTAGACGGGGGCAGGTCTGGAACGAGCAGTACTTC. This sequence encodes CSARRGQVWNEQYF.